One sample yielded the 14 T cell receptor beta chains listed below, sequenced in a study of blood T cells in healthy people across ages. Using a J-beta primer mix together with a sample-barcoded 5' primer, a second PCR was run for about 6 to 12 cycles. TCRdb re-analysed the 5' RACE reads in MiXCR, keeping a single row per CDR3 protein. The sample consists of about 970,000 distinct CDR3 sequences, roughly 51% of them appearing once. The specimen was blood. The receptors stem from a woman in her sixties or seventies in good health.

Many counts were recorded for this clonotype. CDR3 sequence (DNA): TGTGCCAGCTCACCGGGTATTGGGGGACCCACCGTTAACTATGGCTACACCTTC. The encoded protein is CASSPGIGGPTVNYGYTF. This rearrangement joins TRBV18 to TRBJ1-2; D is possibly TRBD1 (5 bases). The CDR3 consists of 18 residues. The germline V gene has CDR1 KGHSH and CDR2 LQKENI. Trimming left V 3 bases short and J 1 base short, with 21 bases between. Filled out from reference TRBV18 and TRBJ1-2, the complete variable domain reads NAGVMQNPRHLVRRRGQEARLRCSPMKGHSHVYWYRQLPEEGLKFMVYLQKENIIDESGMPKERFSAEFPKEGPSILRIQQVVRGDSAAYFCASSPGIGGPTVNYGYTFGSGTRLTVV.

The chain combines TRBV18 with TRBJ2-7; the match to TRBD1 covers 7 bases. The J call may be mistaken, given a closer DNA end match to TRBJ2-5. The CDR3 covers 15 residues. CDR1 and CDR2 from the germline V gene are KGHSH and LQKENI. The CDR3 loop is CASSPVQGSPETQYF. The CDR3, as DNA: TGTGCCAGCTCACCCGTACAGGGGAGCCCAGAGACCCAGTACTTC.

Only a few counts were recorded for this clonotype. This chain connects TRBV7-2 to TRBJ2-7, with D unclear. The CDR3 covers 13 residues. With 2 bases removed from V and 2 bases from J, the gap between germline ends came to 7 bases. In germline, CDR1 is SGHTA, CDR2 FQGNSA. CDR3 amino acids: CASSLPLPYEQYF. The CDR3 DNA reads as TGTGCCAGCAGCTTACCACTACCCTACGAGCAGTACTTC.

The chain links TRBV7-2 to TRBJ2-7, with 7 bases matching TRBD2. Unmatched junction bases numbered 12, after V lost 1 base and J lost 6 bases. Germline V gene sequence: CDR1 SGHTA, CDR2 FQGNSA. This CDR3 is built from 16 residues. The CDR3: CASSLGGRDYPAEQYF. CDR3 in DNA: TGTGCCAGCAGCTTAGGAGGGAGGGACTACCCCGCCGAGCAGTACTTC.

This clonotype was seen more than once but under ten times. The chain recombines TRBV28 with TRBJ2-7; 7 nucleotides match TRBD2. The CDR3 length is 12 residues. V shed 4 bases, J shed 6 bases, and the junction held 3 bases outside the gene matches. Germline V lookup: CDR1 MDHEN, CDR2 SYDVKM. The CDR3 here is CASSSGLVEQYF. CDR3 nucleotide sequence: TGTGCCAGCAGTTCCGGACTAGTCGAGCAGTACTTC.

With regard to this clonotype: At one boundary the junction diverges from the germline segment, which might be a read error. The V call is TRBV10-3, the J call TRBJ2-2; TRBD2 aligns across 8 bases. The CDR3 totals 15 residues. Germline-derived CDR1 and CDR2 are ENHRY and SYGVKD. The CDR3 region is CATSGSGENTGELFF. The DNA for the CDR3 is TGTGCCACCAGTGGTAGCGGGGAAAACACCGGGGAGCTGTTTTTT.

This clonotype was seen only a few times. V is TRBV7-9 and J is TRBJ2-6, with 12 bases matching TRBD1. J gave up 2 bases and V 1 base, and 6 bases lay outside the gene matches. CDR3 length: 19 amino acids. From germline, CDR1 is SEHNR and CDR2 FQNEAQ (reference sequence). The CDR3, as DNA: TGTGCCAGCAGCTTAGAGGGACAGGGGGCCTTACCTGGGGCCAACGTCCTGACTTTC. This gives the protein CASSLEGQGALPGANVLTF.

The J gene is TRBJ2-4, the V gene TRBV7-2; D could derive from TRBD1 or TRBD2 (5 bases each). The germline V gene encodes CDR1 SGHTA and CDR2 FQGNSA. The CDR3 has 16 amino acids. Trimming removed 4 bases from V and 0 bases from J, with 13 bases in between. Written as DNA, the CDR3 is TGTGCCAGCAGCTCCCCTGGGACGTTAGCCAAAAACATTCAGTACTTC. It codes for CASSSPGTLAKNIQYF.

This clonotype was observed a single time. The gene calls are TRBV6-6 and TRBJ2-7; the D gene is possibly TRBD2 (5 bases). The CDR3 is 12 residues long. Trimming left V 0 bases short and J 10 bases short, with 10 bases between. Germline assignment: CDR1 MNHNY and CDR2 SVGAGI (reference sequence). The CDR3 sequence: CASSYSVEAQYF. CDR3 nucleotide sequence: TGTGCCAGCAGTTACTCGGTGGAGGCCCAGTACTTC.

The chain employs TRBV12-3 or TRBV12-4 and TRBJ2-3; possibly TRBD2 for D (6 bases). Trimming took 5 bases from V and 8 from J, leaving 17 bases between them. This CDR3 comprises 14 residues. The DNA for the CDR3 is TGTGCCAGCAGTCACAGACTAGTTCCAGGTACGCAGTATTTT. It translates to CASSHRLVPGTQYF.

This chain uses TRBV10-3 with TRBJ2-3; the D gene could be TRBD1 or TRBD2 (5 bases each). The CDR3 has 16 residues. Trimming took off 0 bases at V and 4 bases at J, with 14 bases between the two ends. CDR1 and CDR2 from the germline V gene are ENHRY and SYGVKD. CDR3 loop: CAISESIGAPPDTQYF. CDR3 coding DNA: TGTGCCATCAGTGAGTCGATCGGGGCCCCACCAGATACGCAGTATTTT.

The rearrangement joins TRBV12-3 or TRBV12-4 to TRBJ2-2; D might be TRBD2 (5 bases). There are 14 residues in the CDR3. With 6 bases removed from V and 3 bases from J, the gap between germline ends came to 11 bases. CDR3 amino acids: CASSVLSDTGELFF. CDR3 bases: TGTGCCAGCAGCGTACTTAGCGACACCGGGGAGCTGTTTTTT.

The V call is TRBV3-1, the J call TRBJ2-1; maybe TRBD1 (6 bases). The CDR3 is made up of 15 amino acids. CDR1 is LGHDT and CDR2 is YNNKEL in the germline V gene (reference sequence). V was shortened by 1 base and J by 3 bases, with 10 bases between the two germline ends. CDR3 DNA: TGTGCCAGCAGCCAAGGTAAACAGGGCTACAATGAGCAGTTCTTC. Residues: CASSQGKQGYNEQFF.

The chain employs TRBV20-1 and TRBJ2-7; TRBD2 matches 14 bases. Trimming took 3 bases from V and 5 from J; bases not matched to a gene: 12. Germline CDR1 is DFQATT and CDR2 is SNEGSKA (reference sequence). The CDR3 extends over 17 amino acids. CDR3 region: CSARAVGGTSGSNEQYF. CDR3 bases: TGCAGTGCTAGGGCAGTTGGGGGGACTAGCGGGAGTAACGAGCAGTACTTC.